This TCR beta chain was documented in a study of cytomegalovirus exposure and HLA in healthy donors. The V gene end was trimmed by 6 bases and the J gene end by 7 bases; junction bases not matched to a gene: 12. The CDR3 is made up of 16 amino acids. The germline CDR1 and CDR2 sequences are SGHDN and FVKESK. Study conclusions and caveats: TCR association rates varied by HLA locus in a later analysis, with DRB1 highest and HLA-C lowest. TCR beta sequences numbering around 15,000 were associated with HLA alleles at 0.05 false discovery rate in a later analysis.

Turning to this clone: The antigen is unknown.

The PCR ran on 60 Vbeta and 13 Jbeta primers. Measured with immunoSEQ multiplex PCR; TCRdb has only the in-frame clones, and not every one. The sample has 180,000 or so clones, approximately 83% seen once. This clonotype was sampled from a man younger than 30 in good health and CMV-seropositive. Sequencing was performed on PBMCs. This chain joins TRBV14 and TRBJ2-2, with TRBD2 matching 9 bases. CDR3 bases: TGTGCCAGCAGTCCTTTAGCGGGGGTTGGCAGCGGGGAGCTGTTTTTT. Translation gives CASSPLAGVGSGELFF.